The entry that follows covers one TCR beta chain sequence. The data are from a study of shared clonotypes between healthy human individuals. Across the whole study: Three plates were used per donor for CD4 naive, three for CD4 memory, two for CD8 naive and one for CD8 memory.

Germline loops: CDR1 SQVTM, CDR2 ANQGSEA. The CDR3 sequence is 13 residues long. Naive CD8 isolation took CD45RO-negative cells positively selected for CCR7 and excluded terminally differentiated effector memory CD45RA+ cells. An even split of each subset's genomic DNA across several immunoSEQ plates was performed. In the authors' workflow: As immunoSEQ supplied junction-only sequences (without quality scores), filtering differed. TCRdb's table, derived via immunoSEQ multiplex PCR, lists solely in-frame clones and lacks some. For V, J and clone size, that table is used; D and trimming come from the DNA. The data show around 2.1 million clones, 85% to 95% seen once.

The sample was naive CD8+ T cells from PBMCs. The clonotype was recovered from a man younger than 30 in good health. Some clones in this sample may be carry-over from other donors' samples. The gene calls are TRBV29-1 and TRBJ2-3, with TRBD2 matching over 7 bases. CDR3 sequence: CSGLADWGDTQYF. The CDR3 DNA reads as TGCTCGGGCCTAGCGGACTGGGGAGATACGCAGTATTTT.